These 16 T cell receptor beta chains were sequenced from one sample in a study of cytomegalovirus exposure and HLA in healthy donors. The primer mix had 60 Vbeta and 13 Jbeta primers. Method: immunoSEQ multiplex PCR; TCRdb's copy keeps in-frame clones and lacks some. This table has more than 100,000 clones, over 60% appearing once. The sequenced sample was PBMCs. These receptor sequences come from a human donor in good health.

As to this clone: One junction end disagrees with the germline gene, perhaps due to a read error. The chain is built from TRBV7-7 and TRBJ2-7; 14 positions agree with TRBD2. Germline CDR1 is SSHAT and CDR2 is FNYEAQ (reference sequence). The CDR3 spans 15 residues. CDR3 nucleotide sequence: TGTGCTAGCAGCCACGGGACTAGCGGGAGATACGAGCAGTACTTC. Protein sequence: CASSHGTSGRYEQYF.

The CDR3 is CASSPRGPGSRNEQYF. In DNA, the CDR3 is TGTGCCAGTAGTCCAAGGGGGCCGGGCTCCAGAAACGAGCAGTACTTC. The chain links TRBV19 to TRBJ2-7; 7 bases align to TRBD1. Trimming removed 5 bases from V and 5 bases from J; junction bases left unmatched: 15. Per the germline V gene, CDR1 is LNHDA and CDR2 is SQIVND (reference sequence). This CDR3 region has 16 residues. The variable domain in full, completed from reference TRBV19 and TRBJ2-7, reads DGGITQSPKYLFRKEGQNVTLSCEQNLNHDAMYWYRQDPGQGLRLIYYSQIVNDFQKGDIAEGYSVSREKKESFPLTVTSAQKNPTAFYLCASSPRGPGSRNEQYFGPGTRLTVT.

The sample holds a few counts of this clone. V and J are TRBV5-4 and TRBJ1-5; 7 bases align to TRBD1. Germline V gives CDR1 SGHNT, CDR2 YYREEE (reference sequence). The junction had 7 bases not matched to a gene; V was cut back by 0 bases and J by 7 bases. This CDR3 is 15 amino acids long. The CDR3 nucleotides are TGTGCCAGCAGCTTGGATAGGGGGCCGGGGCAGCCCCAGCATTTT. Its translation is CASSLDRGPGQPQHF.

The CDR3 nucleotides read TGTGCCAGCACCGCCCGGGGGACTGAAGCTTTCTTT. Amino acid sequence: CASTARGTEAFF. The V call is TRBV19, the J call TRBJ1-1; D is perhaps TRBD1 (5 bases). Germline V gene lookup returns CDR1 LNHDA and CDR2 SQIVND (reference sequence). V lost 9 bases and J lost 5, with 13 bases in between. This CDR3 has 12 amino acids.

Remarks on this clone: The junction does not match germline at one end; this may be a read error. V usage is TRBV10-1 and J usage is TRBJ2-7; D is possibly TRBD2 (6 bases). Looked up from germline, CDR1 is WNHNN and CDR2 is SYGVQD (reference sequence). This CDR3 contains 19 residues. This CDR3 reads CANSEKSLGGRRRTYEQYF. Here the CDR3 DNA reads TGCGCCAACAGTGAGAAGTCTTTGGGGGGACGTCGTCGAACCTACGAGCAGTACTTC.

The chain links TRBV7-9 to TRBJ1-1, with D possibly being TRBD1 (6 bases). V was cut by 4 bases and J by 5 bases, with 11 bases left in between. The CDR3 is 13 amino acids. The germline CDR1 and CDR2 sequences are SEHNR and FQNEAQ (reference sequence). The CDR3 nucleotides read TGTGCCAGCAGCTCTCCAGGGGAAACTGAAGCTTTCTTT. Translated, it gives CASSSPGETEAFF.

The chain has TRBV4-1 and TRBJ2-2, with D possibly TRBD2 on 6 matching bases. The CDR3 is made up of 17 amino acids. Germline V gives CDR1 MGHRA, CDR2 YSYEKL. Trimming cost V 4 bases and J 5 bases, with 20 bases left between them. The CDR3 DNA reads TGCGCCAGCAGCCTCAACTCGTGGGGGGTGGGGACCGGGGAGCTGTTTTTT. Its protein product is CASSLNSWGVGTGELFF.

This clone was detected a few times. The CDR3 sequence is CASSLRGPGELFF. The DNA for the CDR3 is TGTGCCAGCAGTTTAAGGGGGCCCGGGGAGCTGTTTTTT. This rearrangement joins TRBV27 to TRBJ2-2; TRBD1 aligns across 7 bases. CDR1 is MNHEY and CDR2 is SMNVEV in the germline V gene (reference sequence). This CDR3 is built from 13 residues. Trimming took 2 bases from V and 6 from J; bases not matched to a gene: 0.

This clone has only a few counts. The CDR3 bases are TGTGCCAGCAGTGAAGCGCAAACAACCCGGACAGGCCGCTCTGGAAACACCATATATTTT. Translated: CASSEAQTTRTGRSGNTIYF. The chain uses TRBV6-1 and TRBJ1-3; TRBD1 aligns across 7 bases. Germline V gene data show CDR1 as MNHNS and CDR2 as SASEGT. The V and J ends lost 0 bases and 0 bases, in that order; junction bases with no gene match: 14. The CDR3 has 20 residues.

The CDR3 region is CASSLGLAGTYEQYF. For the CDR3, the DNA is TGTGCCAGCAGCTTGGGGCTAGCGGGAACCTACGAGCAGTACTTC. V and J are TRBV11-2 and TRBJ2-5; 9 nucleotides agree with TRBD2. Gene TRBJ2-7 matches the end of the DNA better, so the J call may be wrong. The CDR3 runs 15 residues. CDR1 SGHAT and CDR2 FQNNGV come from the germline V gene.

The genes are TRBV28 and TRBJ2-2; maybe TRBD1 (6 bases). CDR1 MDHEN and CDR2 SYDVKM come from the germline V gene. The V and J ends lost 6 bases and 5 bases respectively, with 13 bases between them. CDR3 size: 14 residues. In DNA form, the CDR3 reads TGTGCCAGCAGAAACGGACAGAGAACCGGGGAGCTGTTTTTT. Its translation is CASRNGQRTGELFF.

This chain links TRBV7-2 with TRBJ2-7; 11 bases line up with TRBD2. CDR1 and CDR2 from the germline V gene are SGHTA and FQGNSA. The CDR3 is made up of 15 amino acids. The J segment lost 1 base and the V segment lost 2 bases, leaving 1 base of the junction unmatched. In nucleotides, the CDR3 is TGTGCCAGCAGCTTATCTAGCGGGGGGTCCTACGAGCAGTACTTC. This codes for CASSLSSGGSYEQYF.

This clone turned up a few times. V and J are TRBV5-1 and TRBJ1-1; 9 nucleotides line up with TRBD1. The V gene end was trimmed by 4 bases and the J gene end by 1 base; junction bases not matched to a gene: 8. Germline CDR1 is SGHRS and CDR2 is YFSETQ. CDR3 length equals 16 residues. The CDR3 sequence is CASSLGQGEGNTEAFF. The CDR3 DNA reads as TGCGCCAGCAGCCTGGGACAGGGTGAGGGGAACACTGAAGCTTTCTTT.

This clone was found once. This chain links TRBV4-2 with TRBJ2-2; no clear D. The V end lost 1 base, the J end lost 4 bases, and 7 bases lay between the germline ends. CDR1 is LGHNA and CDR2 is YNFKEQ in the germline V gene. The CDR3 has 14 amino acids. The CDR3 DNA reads TGTGCCAGCAGCCAAGGTGCAGTCACCGGGGAGCTGTTTTTT. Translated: CASSQGAVTGELFF.

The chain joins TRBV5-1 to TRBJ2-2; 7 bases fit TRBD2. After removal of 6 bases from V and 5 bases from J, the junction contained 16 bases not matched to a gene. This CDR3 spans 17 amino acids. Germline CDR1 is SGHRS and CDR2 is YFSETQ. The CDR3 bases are TGCGCCAGCACCCTCGGGGGGACCACGATTTCGACCGGGGAGCTGTTTTTT. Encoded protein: CASTLGGTTISTGELFF.

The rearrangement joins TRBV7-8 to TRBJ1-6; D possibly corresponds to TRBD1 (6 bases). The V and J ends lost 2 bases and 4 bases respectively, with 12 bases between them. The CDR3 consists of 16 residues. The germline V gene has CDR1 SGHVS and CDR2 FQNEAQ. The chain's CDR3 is CASSLMGAQYNSPLHF. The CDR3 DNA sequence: TGTGCCAGCAGCTTAATGGGGGCGCAGTATAATTCACCCCTCCACTTT.